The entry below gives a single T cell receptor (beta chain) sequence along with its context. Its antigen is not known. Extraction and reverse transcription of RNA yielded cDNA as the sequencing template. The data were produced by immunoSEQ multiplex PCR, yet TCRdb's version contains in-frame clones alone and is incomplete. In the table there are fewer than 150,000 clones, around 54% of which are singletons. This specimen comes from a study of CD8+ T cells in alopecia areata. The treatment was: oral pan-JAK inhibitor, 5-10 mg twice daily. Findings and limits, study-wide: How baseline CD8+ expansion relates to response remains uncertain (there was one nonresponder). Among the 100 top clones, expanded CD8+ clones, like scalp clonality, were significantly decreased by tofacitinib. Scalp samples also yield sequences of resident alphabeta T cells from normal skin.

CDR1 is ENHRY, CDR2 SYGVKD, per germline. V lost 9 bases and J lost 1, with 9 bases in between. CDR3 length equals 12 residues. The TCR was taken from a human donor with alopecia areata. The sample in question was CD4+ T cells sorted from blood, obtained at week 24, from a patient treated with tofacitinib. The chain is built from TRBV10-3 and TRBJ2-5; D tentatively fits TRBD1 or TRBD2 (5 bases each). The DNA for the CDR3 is TGTGCCATTAGGGACGTCCAAGAGACCCAGTACTTC. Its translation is CAIRDVQETQYF.